These 23 T cell receptor beta chains came from one sample sequenced in a study of blood T cell repertoires in COVID-19. Clones were read by immunoSEQ multiplex PCR, and TCRdb kept only the in-frame ones, dropping some. The repertoire holds roughly 60,000 clones, with about 86% as singletons. Sequencing was carried out using peripheral blood. Every receptor here comes from a man aged 40-49 years with acute or convalescent COVID-19.

The rearrangement uses TRBV6-5 and TRBJ1-5; D may be TRBD1 (6 bases). The CDR3 spans 15 residues. With 6 bases removed from V and 4 bases from J, the gap between germline ends came to 16 bases. The germline gives CDR1 MNHEY, CDR2 SVGAGI. In DNA form, the CDR3 reads TGTGCCAGCAGAGCACAGGGTTCCAGAAATCAGCCCCAGCATTTT. Translating it yields CASRAQGSRNQPQHF.

The chain has TRBV4-1 and TRBJ1-1, with D maybe TRBD1 (6 bases). Germline assignment: CDR1 MGHRA and CDR2 YSYEKL. The CDR3 sequence is 15 residues long. Trimming removed 1 base from V and 7 bases from J, with 16 bases in between. The CDR3 bases are TGCGCCAGCAGCCAAGTGTTTAATTCAGGGGATGAAGCTTTCTTT. The encoded protein is CASSQVFNSGDEAFF.

The chain recombines TRBV27 with TRBJ2-3, with 8 bases that match TRBD2. The ends lost 6 bases at V and 3 bases at J; junction bases unmatched: 5. The CDR3 has 14 residues. The germline gives CDR1 MNHEY, CDR2 SMNVEV (reference sequence). The CDR3 DNA reads TGTGCCAGCAGGATAGCGGGGTGGACAGATACGCAGTATTTT. Residues: CASRIAGWTDTQYF.

This clone has more than one count but fewer than ten. This sequence joins TRBV24-1 and TRBJ2-1, with 9 bases lining up with TRBD1. The ends lost 2 bases at V and 6 bases at J; junction bases unmatched: 7. The CDR3 is 16 residues long. Looked up from germline, CDR1 is KGHDR and CDR2 is SFDVKD. DNA for the CDR3: TGTGCCACCAGTGATTCCCCGAGGACAGGGGTCAATGAGCAGTTCTTC. Translated: CATSDSPRTGVNEQFF.

This clone has a handful of counts. This chain links TRBV19 with TRBJ2-2, with a weak D call TRBD1 (8 bases). The CDR3 has 15 residues. Between the trimmed V and J ends, which lost 5 bases and 6 bases, there was a span of 16 bases. The germline V gene has CDR1 LNHDA and CDR2 SQIVND (reference sequence). The CDR3 DNA reads TGTGCCAGTAGTTTCGGACAGGGAGGGGCCGGGGAGCTGTTTTTT. Amino acid sequence: CASSFGQGGAGELFF.

The genes are TRBV21-1 and TRBJ1-5; the D call of TRBD1 is as the table states it, not checked on the DNA. TRBV21-1 is a pseudogene locus. This CDR3 region has 13 residues. The chain's CDR3 is CASSKEVRGPQHF. The CDR3 bases are TGTGCCAGCAGCAAAGAGGTAAGGGGGCCCCAGCATTTT.

This sequence joins TRBV6-5 and TRBJ2-5; 10 nucleotides line up with TRBD1. V lost 6 bases, J lost 7 bases, and 8 bases stayed unmatched. CDR3 size: 14 residues. Germline CDR1 reads MNHEY; CDR2 reads SVGAGI. The chain's CDR3 is CASRLDRGTGTQYF. For the CDR3, the DNA is TGTGCCAGCAGACTGGACAGGGGGACGGGGACCCAGTACTTC.

This chain joins TRBV6-6 and TRBJ1-5; weak D call: TRBD1 (5 bases). CDR3 length: 15 residues. Germline V gene lookup returns CDR1 MNHNY and CDR2 SVGAGI (reference sequence). Trimming took off 6 bases at V and 3 bases at J, with 15 bases between the two ends. CDR3 sequence (DNA): TGTGCCAGCAGGGCCGGGACGGGAGTCAATCAGCCCCAGCATTTT. Translated: CASRAGTGVNQPQHF.

The chain combines TRBV10-2 with TRBJ1-2; D gene uncertain. CDR3 length equals 16 residues. Deletions cut 0 bases from V and 7 bases from J, with 18 bases between. Germline CDR1 WSHSY, CDR2 SAAADI. The CDR3 region is CASSESESGELGGYTF. CDR3 nucleotides: TGCGCCAGCAGTGAGTCTGAGAGCGGGGAACTTGGTGGCTACACCTTC.

This clone appeared a few times. This chain uses TRBV5-6 with TRBJ2-7; TRBD1 matches at 8 bases. J gave up 3 bases and V 4 bases, and 6 bases lay outside the gene matches. Germline CDR1 reads SGHDT; CDR2 reads YYEEEE. The CDR3 contains 14 residues. The CDR3 loop is CASSAGTGLYEQYF. CDR3 nucleotides: TGTGCCAGCAGCGCGGGGACAGGCCTCTACGAGCAGTACTTC.

The chain employs TRBV11-2 and TRBJ2-5, with 10 positions matching TRBD1. V shed 8 bases and J 5 bases; nucleotides not matched to a gene: 11. Germline-derived CDR1 and CDR2 are SGHAT and FQNNGV. CDR3 length: 15 residues. Here the CDR3 DNA reads TGTGCCAGCGCCCTCCAGGGACAGGGGAGGGAGACCCAGTACTTC. Amino acids: CASALQGQGRETQYF.

The V and J genes are TRBV18 and TRBJ1-1; D call uncertain. Trimming took off 0 bases at V and 6 bases at J, with 11 bases between the two ends. The germline CDR1 and CDR2 sequences are KGHSH and LQKENI. The CDR3 totals 14 residues. The CDR3 DNA reads as TGTGCCAGCTCACCACCTTTCCCCGGGGCTGAAGCTTTCTTT. Its protein product is CASSPPFPGAEAFF.

The chain joins TRBV29-1 to TRBJ1-1; D is unclear. V lost 5 bases, J lost 4 bases, and 8 bases lay in between. Germline V gene data show CDR1 as SQVTM and CDR2 as ANQGSEA. The CDR3 runs to 11 residues. CDR3 sequence: CSVRWSTEAFF. The CDR3 coding sequence is TGCAGCGTTAGGTGGAGCACTGAAGCTTTCTTT.

This sequence joins TRBV5-4 and TRBJ1-5; D may be TRBD1 (5 bases). The V end was cut by 4 bases, the J end by 5 bases, with 10 bases between. Germline-derived CDR1 and CDR2 are SGHNT and YYREEE (reference sequence). The CDR3 runs to 13 residues. CDR3 bases: TGTGCCAGCAGCGAGGGAGGGGATCAGCCCCAGCATTTT. Its translation: CASSEGGDQPQHF.

The V gene is TRBV5-6, the J gene TRBJ2-7, with 9 bases that match TRBD2. Trimming at V came to 4 bases and at J to 0 bases, leaving 8 bases not matched to a gene. The germline CDR1 and CDR2 sequences are SGHDT and YYEEEE. This CDR3 is 16 amino acids long. CDR3 nucleotides: TGTGCCAGCAGCCGGATTATGACTAGCGGCTCCTACGAGCAGTACTTC. Its protein product is CASSRIMTSGSYEQYF. Complete variable domain (other parts from reference TRBV5-6 and TRBJ2-7): DAGVTQSPTHLIKTRGQQVTLRCSPKSGHDTVSWYQQALGQGPQFIFQYYEEEERQRGNFPDRFSGHQFPNYSSELNVNALLLGDSALYLCASSRIMTSGSYEQYFGPGTRLTVT.

As DNA, the CDR3 is TGTGCCAGCAGCTTGCCAGGGGCCGGCAACATTCAGTACTTC. It translates to CASSLPGAGNIQYF. V gene TRBV7-3 combines with J gene TRBJ2-4; a possible D gene is TRBD1 (6 bases). From germline, CDR1 is SGHTA and CDR2 FQGTGA. This CDR3 has 14 amino acids. Trimming left V 3 bases short and J 7 bases short, with 13 bases between.

The chain recombines TRBV13 with TRBJ1-1; D might be TRBD1 (5 bases). The germline gives CDR1 PRHDT, CDR2 FYEKMQ (reference sequence). V was clipped by 2 bases and J by 0 bases, with 13 bases between them. The CDR3 sequence is 16 residues long. The CDR3 reads CASSLWVGGLNTEAFF. In DNA form, the CDR3 reads TGTGCCAGCAGCTTATGGGTTGGGGGGTTGAACACTGAAGCTTTCTTT.

The rearrangement joins TRBV10-1 to TRBJ1-3; D not certain. The CDR3 is 18 residues long. The V gene's germline CDR1 is WNHNN and CDR2 SYGVQD (reference sequence). Trimming took off 2 bases at V and 0 bases at J, with 17 bases between the two ends. The CDR3 region has the DNA TGCGCCAGCAGTGAGACGACCCCAGGCAGAATCTCTGGAAACACCATATATTTT. Its protein product is CASSETTPGRISGNTIYF.

This chain connects TRBV6-5 to TRBJ1-1; D is possibly TRBD1 (6 bases). From germline, CDR1 is MNHEY and CDR2 SVGAGI. The CDR3 runs 14 residues. The V and J ends lost 5 bases and 4 bases respectively, with 14 bases between them. This CDR3 is CASSPDSWGTEAFF. The CDR3 region has the DNA TGTGCCAGCAGTCCGGACAGCTGGGGCACTGAAGCTTTCTTT.

The chain carries TRBV2 and TRBJ2-1; 11 bases map to TRBD2. V shed 1 base and J 8 bases; nucleotides not matched to a gene: 7. Looked up from germline, CDR1 is SNHLY and CDR2 is FYNNEI. The CDR3 has 16 residues. CDR3 sequence reads: CASSEGLAGPGYEQFF. CDR3 bases: TGTGCCAGCAGTGAAGGACTAGCGGGGCCTGGTTATGAGCAGTTCTTC.

The chain links TRBV6-4 to TRBJ2-2, with a possible D match to TRBD2 (6 bases). In germline, CDR1 is MRHNA, CDR2 SNTAGT. This CDR3 has 15 residues. Trimming removed 5 bases at V and 0 bases at J, with 10 bases between. The CDR3 bases are TGTGCCAGCAGTTCGGACTATGCGAACACCGGGGAGCTGTTTTTT. Translation gives CASSSDYANTGELFF.

This rearrangement joins TRBV9 to TRBJ2-3; D uncertain. The CDR3 consists of 14 residues. CDR1 and CDR2 (germline): SGDLS, YYNGEE. V dropped 3 bases and J dropped 5 bases, with 13 bases sitting between them. Here the CDR3 reads CASSANPSLDTQYF. CDR3 DNA: TGTGCCAGCAGCGCCAATCCTAGTTTAGATACGCAGTATTTT.

This chain connects TRBV12-5 to TRBJ1-2, with D perhaps TRBD1 (5 bases). The germline V gene has CDR1 LGHNT and CDR2 FRNRAP. V dropped 6 bases and J dropped 0 bases, with 17 bases sitting between them. The CDR3 extends over 16 amino acids. The CDR3 DNA reads TGTGCTAGTGGCCCCCCGGACAACCTCTCTAACTATGGCTACACCTTC. Its translation: CASGPPDNLSNYGYTF.